The sequence of this T cell receptor beta chain was determined in a study of blood T cell repertoires in COVID-19. The CDR3 has 18 residues. Trimming took 3 bases from V and 6 from J; bases not matched to a gene: 13. Looked up from germline, CDR1 is SGHNT and CDR2 is YYREEE (reference sequence). The table came from immunoSEQ multiplex PCR; TCRdb's copy has only in-frame clones and leaves some out. The profile shows 100,000 to 150,000 clones, roughly 84% of them singletons. This clone has more than one count but fewer than ten. The sample taken for sequencing was peripheral blood. The clonotype originates from a woman in her 30s who had recovered from COVID-19. The chain uses TRBV5-4 and TRBJ2-1; 12 positions agree with TRBD2. For the CDR3, the DNA is TGTGCCAGCAGCTCGACTAGCGGGAGAGGATTGGGAGGCAATGAGCAGTTCTTC. This encodes CASSSTSGRGLGGNEQFF.